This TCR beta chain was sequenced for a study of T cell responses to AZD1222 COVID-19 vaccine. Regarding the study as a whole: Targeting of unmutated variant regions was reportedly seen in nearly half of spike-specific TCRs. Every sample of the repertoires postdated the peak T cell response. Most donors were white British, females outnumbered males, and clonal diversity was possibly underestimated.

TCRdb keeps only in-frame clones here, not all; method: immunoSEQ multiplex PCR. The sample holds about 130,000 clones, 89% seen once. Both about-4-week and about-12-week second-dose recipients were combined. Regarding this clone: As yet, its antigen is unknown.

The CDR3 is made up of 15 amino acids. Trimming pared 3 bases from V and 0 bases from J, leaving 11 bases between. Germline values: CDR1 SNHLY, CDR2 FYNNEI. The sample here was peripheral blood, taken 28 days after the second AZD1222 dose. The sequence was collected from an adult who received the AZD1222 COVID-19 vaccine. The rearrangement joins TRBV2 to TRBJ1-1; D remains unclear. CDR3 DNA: TGTGCCAGCAGTGATCTAATGGTCATGAACACTGAAGCTTTCTTT. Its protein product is CASSDLMVMNTEAFF.